These 32 T cell receptor beta chains share one sample of origin, sequenced in a study of blood T cell repertoires in COVID-19. The assay was immunoSEQ multiplex PCR, and TCRdb's table has in-frame clones only and misses some. This table has around 83,000 clones, around nine tenths appearing once. Sequenced material: peripheral blood. These receptor sequences come from a man in his 70s with active or convalescent COVID-19.

This rearrangement joins TRBV27 to TRBJ1-6; 8 nucleotides line up with TRBD1. Germline lookup yields CDR1 MNHEY and CDR2 SMNVEV (reference sequence). Trimming removed 6 bases from V and 9 bases from J; junction bases left unmatched: 4. This CDR3 is built from 13 residues. The CDR3 here is CASSPGGSSPLHF. DNA of the CDR3: TGTGCCAGCAGCCCAGGGGGCAGTTCACCCCTCCACTTT.

This chain joins TRBV5-6 and TRBJ2-3; 7 bases are shared with TRBD2. With V trimmed by 2 bases and J by 2 bases, 14 bases remained unmatched. CDR3 length equals 18 residues. CDR1 and CDR2 (germline): SGHDT, YYEEEE. CDR3 protein: CASSFLLSTSPFTDTQYF. The CDR3 DNA is TGTGCCAGCAGCTTCCTCCTCTCGACTAGCCCCTTCACAGATACGCAGTATTTT.

This clone has a single count. This sequence joins TRBV11-2 and TRBJ2-1, with D perhaps matching TRBD2 (6 bases). The V and J ends lost 3 bases and 9 bases respectively, with 12 bases between them. The germline V gene has CDR1 SGHAT and CDR2 FQNNGV. This CDR3 spans 13 amino acids. The CDR3 DNA sequence: TGTGCCAGCAGCTTCCCGGGGACTGCTGAGCAGTTCTTC. This gives the protein CASSFPGTAEQFF.

This clone was counted once. The V and J genes are TRBV7-9 and TRBJ2-1; maybe TRBD2 (5 bases). Per germline, CDR1 SEHNR and CDR2 FQNEAQ (reference sequence). Trimming removed 0 bases at V and 9 bases at J, with 12 bases between. The CDR3 consists of 14 residues. The CDR3 DNA sequence: TGTGCCAGCAGCTTAGCAGGTTTTGGAGGTGAGCAGTTCTTC. Translation gives CASSLAGFGGEQFF.

This chain connects TRBV6-1 to TRBJ1-6; 7 nucleotides line up with TRBD1. The junction had 2 bases not matched to a gene; V was cut back by 5 bases and J by 7 bases. The germline CDR1 and CDR2 sequences are MNHNS and SASEGT. This CDR3 region has 13 residues. Here the CDR3 reads CASSSTGNSPLHF. For the CDR3, the DNA is TGTGCCAGCAGTTCGACAGGGAATTCACCCCTCCACTTT.

The chain links TRBV28 to TRBJ1-4, with a possible D match to TRBD1 (5 bases). CDR3 length: 15 amino acids. Germline V gene data show CDR1 as MDHEN and CDR2 as SYDVKM. V was pared by 6 bases and J by 4 bases, with 15 bases between. CDR3 DNA: TGTGCCAGCAGCCTAACGACAGCCGGTAATGAAAAACTGTTTTTT. Encoded protein: CASSLTTAGNEKLFF. The full variable domain, its missing parts supplied by reference TRBV28 and TRBJ1-4, is DVKVTQSSRYLVKRTGEKVFLECVQDMDHENMFWYRQDPGLGLRLIYFSYDVKMKEKGDIPEGYSVSREKKERFSLILESASTNQTSMYLCASSLTTAGNEKLFFGSGTQLSVL.

This clone was counted a single time. The CDR3, as DNA: TGCGCCAGCAGCCAAGGGACAGGGGGAAATGAGCAGTTCTTC. It codes for CASSQGTGGNEQFF. The J gene is TRBJ2-1, the V gene TRBV5-1, with TRBD1 identical over 11 bases. Germline V gene sequence: CDR1 SGHRS, CDR2 YFSETQ. Trimming at V came to 4 bases and at J to 7 bases, leaving 4 bases not matched to a gene. This CDR3 has 14 residues.

The rearrangement uses TRBV21-1 and TRBJ1-5; no DNA check was done on the table's D call, TRBD1. TRBV21-1 is a recognized pseudogene. The CDR3 spans 18 residues. The CDR3 protein is CASSLRPGAPRNNQPQHF. The CDR3 bases are TGTGCCAGCAGCCTCCGGCCAGGGGCCCCCCGAAACAATCAGCCCCAGCATTTT.

CDR3 region: CASSVGPNSPLHF. In nucleotides, the CDR3 is TGTGCCAGCAGCGTTGGGCCCAATTCACCCCTCCACTTT. This sequence joins TRBV9 and TRBJ1-6, with unresolved D. V was pared by 2 bases and J by 7 bases, with 7 bases between. The CDR3 is 13 residues long. Germline V gives CDR1 SGDLS, CDR2 YYNGEE.

The chain has TRBV28 and TRBJ2-5, with D tentatively TRBD2 (5 bases). This CDR3 spans 15 amino acids. The V end was cut by 4 bases, the J end by 2 bases, with 14 bases between. Germline V lookup: CDR1 MDHEN, CDR2 SYDVKM. CDR3 protein: CASSSHGGAQETQYF. CDR3 sequence (DNA): TGTGCCAGCAGTTCACATGGAGGAGCTCAAGAGACCCAGTACTTC.

The J gene is TRBJ1-2, the V gene TRBV7-3; TRBD1 aligns across 8 bases. V lost 5 bases to trimming and J lost 8 bases; unmatched junction nucleotides: 13. The CDR3 consists of 15 residues. Germline V gene sequence: CDR1 SGHTA, CDR2 FQGTGA. CDR3 sequence: CASSPGGRGQEGYTF. Written as DNA, the CDR3 is TGTGCCAGCAGCCCAGGTGGCAGGGGGCAGGAGGGCTACACCTTC.

The chain joins TRBV5-8 to TRBJ2-1; D may be TRBD1 (6 bases). V lost 0 bases to trimming and J lost 4 bases, with 14 bases between them. This CDR3 is built from 16 residues. In germline, CDR1 is SGHTS, CDR2 YDEGEE. The CDR3 sequence: CASSLGAGTPYNEQFF. CDR3 DNA: TGTGCCAGCAGCTTGGGGGCCGGGACACCTTACAATGAGCAGTTCTTC.

As DNA, the CDR3 is TGTGCCAGCAGCTCGAGCGGCGGGAGTCTAGAGACCCAGTACTTC. It encodes CASSSSGGSLETQYF. The genes are TRBV9 and TRBJ2-5; 7 bases line up with TRBD2. CDR3 length: 15 amino acids. Germline CDR1 reads SGDLS; CDR2 reads YYNGEE. The ends lost 4 bases at V and 4 bases at J; junction bases unmatched: 10.

CDR3 amino acids: CASSQGTGTGVFPYEQYF. Written as DNA, the CDR3 is TGCGCCAGCAGCCAAGGGACCGGGACAGGGGTATTTCCCTACGAGCAGTACTTC. The chain recombines TRBV4-1 with TRBJ2-7; 10 bases are a match to TRBD1. Trimming took 1 base from V and 2 from J; bases not matched to a gene: 11. This CDR3 spans 18 amino acids. Germline loops: CDR1 MGHRA, CDR2 YSYEKL.

This rearrangement joins TRBV5-6 to TRBJ1-2, with TRBD1 matching 7 bases. Germline CDR1 and CDR2: SGHDT and YYEEEE. This CDR3 is 14 amino acids long. The V gene end was trimmed by 4 bases and the J gene end by 7 bases; junction bases not matched to a gene: 10. The CDR3 protein is CASSPPEGAGGYTF. CDR3 DNA: TGTGCCAGCAGCCCACCCGAGGGGGCCGGTGGCTACACCTTC. Full variable domain (rest looked up from reference TRBV5-6 and TRBJ1-2): DAGVTQSPTHLIKTRGQQVTLRCSPKSGHDTVSWYQQALGQGPQFIFQYYEEEERQRGNFPDRFSGHQFPNYSSELNVNALLLGDSALYLCASSPPEGAGGYTFGSGTRLTVV.

The J gene is TRBJ1-1, the V gene TRBV3-1 (or the pseudogene TRBV3-2), with D perhaps matching TRBD1 (6 bases). Germline V CDR1 and CDR2: LGHDT, YNNKEL (reference sequence). V dropped 7 bases and J dropped 11 bases, with 17 bases sitting between them. The CDR3 extends over 12 amino acids. CDR3 nucleotide sequence: TGTGCCAGCACCCGGGGGGCGAAGGACGCTTTCTTT. As protein: CASTRGAKDAFF.

The chain carries TRBV2 and TRBJ1-6; 7 bases match TRBD1. CDR1 is SNHLY and CDR2 is FYNNEI in the germline V gene. Unmatched junction bases numbered 5, after V lost 7 bases and J lost 8 bases. The CDR3 has 13 amino acids. The CDR3 DNA sequence: TGTGCCAGCACTTGGCAGGGGGATTCACCCCTCCACTTT. Its protein is CASTWQGDSPLHF. The full variable domain, in which reference TRBV2 and TRBJ1-6 provide the parts outside the CDR3, is EPEVTQTPSHQVTQMGQEVILRCVPISNHLYFYWYRQILGQKVEFLVSFYNNEISEKSEIFDDQFSVERPDGSNFTLKIRSTKLEDSAMYFCASTWQGDSPLHFGNGTRLTVT.

The chain carries TRBV7-8 and TRBJ2-7; TRBD1 is a possible D gene (7 bases). V lost 0 bases and J 7 bases, leaving 16 bases between the germline ends. The germline CDR1 and CDR2 sequences are SGHVS and FQNEAQ. CDR3 size: 15 residues. For the CDR3, the DNA is TGTGCCAGCAGCTTAGCCTCAGGGGGGAGAGGTGAGCAGTACTTC. Translation: CASSLASGGRGEQYF.

The rearrangement links TRBV5-1 to TRBJ1-4; D unresolved. Per the germline V gene, CDR1 is SGHRS and CDR2 is YFSETQ. Trimming left V 4 bases short and J 7 bases short, with 11 bases between. CDR3 size: 13 residues. The CDR3 DNA reads as TGCGCCAGCAGCGTAACGGGTGGTGAAAAACTGTTTTTT. It is translated as CASSVTGGEKLFF. Full variable domain (missing parts from reference TRBV5-1 and TRBJ1-4): KAGVTQTPRYLIKTRGQQVTLSCSPISGHRSVSWYQQTPGQGLQFLFEYFSETQRNKGNFPGRFSGRQFSNSRSEMNVSTLELGDSALYLCASSVTGGEKLFFGSGTQLSVL.

This chain links TRBV18 with TRBJ2-7; 8 nucleotides align to TRBD1. CDR3 length equals 14 residues. The V segment lost 0 bases and the J segment 5 bases; nucleotides outside the gene matches: 3. Looked up from germline, CDR1 is KGHSH and CDR2 is LQKENI. The CDR3 protein is CASSPPSGGDEQYF. CDR3 bases: TGTGCCAGCTCACCACCTTCAGGGGGCGACGAGCAGTACTTC. Drawing the rest from reference TRBV18 and TRBJ2-7, the complete variable domain is NAGVMQNPRHLVRRRGQEARLRCSPMKGHSHVYWYRQLPEEGLKFMVYLQKENIIDESGMPKERFSAEFPKEGPSILRIQQVVRGDSAAYFCASSPPSGGDEQYFGPGTRLTVT.

The chain carries TRBV11-2 and TRBJ1-1, with a tentative D call TRBD1 (5 bases). V was clipped by 4 bases and J by 0 bases, with 15 bases between them. This CDR3 is built from 16 residues. Germline V gene data show CDR1 as SGHAT and CDR2 as FQNNGV. The CDR3 is CASSSDQGGLNTEAFF. CDR3 DNA sequence: TGTGCCAGCAGCTCGGACCAGGGCGGACTGAACACTGAAGCTTTCTTT.

The V and J genes are TRBV28 and TRBJ2-3; 8 nucleotides align to TRBD2. Trimming cost V 7 bases and J 4 bases; bases outside gene matches: 7. This CDR3 region has 14 residues. Germline-derived CDR1 and CDR2 are MDHEN and SYDVKM. The CDR3: CASTSGGFPDTQYF. The CDR3 DNA sequence: TGTGCCAGCACCTCGGGGGGGTTCCCAGATACGCAGTATTTT.

The chain recombines TRBV7-2 with TRBJ2-3; D uncertain. Germline-derived CDR1 and CDR2 are SGHTA and FQGNSA. This CDR3 has 13 amino acids. V lost 2 bases and J 3 bases, leaving 6 bases between the germline ends. In DNA form, the CDR3 reads TGTGCCAGCAGCTTACCGGGTACAGATACGCAGTATTTT. It encodes CASSLPGTDTQYF.

The chain has TRBV7-9 and TRBJ1-1, with TRBD1 identical over 9 bases. This CDR3 spans 16 amino acids. V lost 2 bases to trimming and J lost 1 base; unmatched junction nucleotides: 5. Germline CDR1 and CDR2: SEHNR and FQNEAQ (reference sequence). The CDR3 region has the DNA TGTGCCAGCAGCTTATCCCCGGGACAGGGGAACACTGAAGCTTTCTTT. Encoded protein: CASSLSPGQGNTEAFF.

CDR3: CASSSHQGYGNQPQHF. The CDR3 region has the DNA TGTGCCAGCAGTTCCCACCAGGGGTATGGCAATCAGCCCCAGCATTTT. The V and J genes are TRBV28 and TRBJ1-5; a weak D match, TRBD1 (6 bases). V lost 4 bases, J lost 2 bases, and 15 bases lay in between. This CDR3 spans 16 amino acids. Per the germline V gene, CDR1 is MDHEN and CDR2 is SYDVKM.

This clone came up once. The rearrangement uses TRBV10-3 and TRBJ1-1; D gene ambiguous. Germline V gene sequence: CDR1 ENHRY, CDR2 SYGVKD. This CDR3 is 13 amino acids long. Trimming removed 2 bases from V and 4 bases from J, with 8 bases in between. The CDR3 sequence is CAISEPWPTEAFF. In DNA, the CDR3 is TGTGCCATCAGTGAGCCATGGCCCACTGAAGCTTTCTTT.

The DNA for the CDR3 is TGTGCCAGCAGCCTCTTCGGGTATGACACTGAAGCTTTCTTT. It translates to CASSLFGYDTEAFF. V and J are TRBV28 and TRBJ1-1; no definite D call. V lost 6 bases, J lost 3 bases, and 14 bases lay in between. Germline V lookup: CDR1 MDHEN, CDR2 SYDVKM. This CDR3 spans 14 amino acids.

The V gene is TRBV5-5, the J gene TRBJ2-1; TRBD2 matches at 8 bases. The CDR3 contains 18 residues. V lost 4 bases, J lost 9 bases, and 21 bases stayed unmatched. CDR1 is SGHKS, CDR2 YYEKEE, per germline (reference sequence). CDR3 sequence: CASSLRSGGLGFNIEQFF. CDR3 DNA sequence: TGTGCCAGCAGCCTCCGGAGCGGGGGACTAGGGTTTAATATTGAGCAGTTCTTC.

There are a few counts of this clone. The CDR3 loop reads CATSGQLNTEAFF. Here the CDR3 DNA reads TGTGCCACCTCGGGACAGCTGAACACTGAAGCTTTCTTT. The chain carries TRBV10-3 and TRBJ1-1; TRBD1 matches at 7 bases. Germline V gene data show CDR1 as ENHRY and CDR2 as SYGVKD. This CDR3 comprises 13 residues. Germline trimming cut 10 bases from V and 0 bases from J; bases unmatched to any gene: 5.

The rearrangement links TRBV19 to TRBJ2-7, with 9 bases fitting TRBD1. J lost 1 base, V lost 6 bases, and 7 bases had no gene match. This CDR3 comprises 15 residues. Germline V lookup: CDR1 LNHDA, CDR2 SQIVND (reference sequence). The CDR3 nucleotides read TGTGCCAGTAGCCCTTGGACAGGGGTGTCCTACGAGCAGTACTTC. It specifies CASSPWTGVSYEQYF.

The chain links TRBV15 to TRBJ2-6; D is perhaps TRBD2 (5 bases). The CDR3 runs to 18 residues. V shed 1 base and J shed 4 bases, with 17 bases lying between them. The germline V gene encodes CDR1 LNHNV and CDR2 YYDKDF (reference sequence). CDR3 bases: TGTGCCACCAGCAGAGGATGGAGCTCCTCGGGAGGGGCCAACGTCCTGACTTTC. Amino acid sequence: CATSRGWSSSGGANVLTF.

The V call is TRBV12-3 or TRBV12-4, the J call TRBJ1-1; D is unresolved. The CDR3 is made up of 12 amino acids. Between the trimmed V and J ends, which lost 3 bases and 4 bases, there was a span of 6 bases. CDR3 DNA: TGTGCCAGCAGTTTGCTAGCCACTGAAGCTTTCTTT. Translated, it gives CASSLLATEAFF.